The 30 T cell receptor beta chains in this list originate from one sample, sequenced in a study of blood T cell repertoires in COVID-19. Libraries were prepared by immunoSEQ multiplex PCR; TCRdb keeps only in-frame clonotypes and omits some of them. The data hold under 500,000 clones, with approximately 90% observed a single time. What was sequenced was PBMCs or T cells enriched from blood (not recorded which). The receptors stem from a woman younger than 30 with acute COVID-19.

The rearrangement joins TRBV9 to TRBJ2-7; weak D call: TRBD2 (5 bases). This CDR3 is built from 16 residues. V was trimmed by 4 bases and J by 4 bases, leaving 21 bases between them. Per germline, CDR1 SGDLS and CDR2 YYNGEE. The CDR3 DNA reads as TGTGCCAGCAGCCCCGCCCACCGAGCGGACTTTTACGAGCAGTACTTC. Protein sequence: CASSPAHRADFYEQYF.

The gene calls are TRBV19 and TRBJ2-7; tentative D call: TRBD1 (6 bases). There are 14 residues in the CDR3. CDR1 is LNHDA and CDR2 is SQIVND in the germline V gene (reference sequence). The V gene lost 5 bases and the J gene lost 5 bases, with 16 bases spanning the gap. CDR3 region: CASSYTGMKNEQYF. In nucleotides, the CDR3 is TGTGCCAGTAGTTACACAGGGATGAAAAACGAGCAGTACTTC.

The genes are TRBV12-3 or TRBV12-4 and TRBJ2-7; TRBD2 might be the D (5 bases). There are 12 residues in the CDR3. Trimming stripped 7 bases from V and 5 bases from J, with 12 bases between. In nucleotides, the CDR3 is TGTGCCAGCACCCGCGAGGGCCACGAGCAGTACTTC. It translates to CASTREGHEQYF.

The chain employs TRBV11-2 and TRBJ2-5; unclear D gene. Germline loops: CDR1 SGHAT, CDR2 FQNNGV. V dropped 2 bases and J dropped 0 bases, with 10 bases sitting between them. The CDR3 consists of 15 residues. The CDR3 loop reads CASSLNSQYQETQYF. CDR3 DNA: TGTGCCAGCAGCTTAAACAGCCAGTACCAAGAGACCCAGTACTTC.

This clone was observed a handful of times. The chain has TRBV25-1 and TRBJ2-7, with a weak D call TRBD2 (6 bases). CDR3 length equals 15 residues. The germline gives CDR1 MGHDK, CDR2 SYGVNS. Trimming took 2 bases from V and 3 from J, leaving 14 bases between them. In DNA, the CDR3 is TGTGCCAGCAGTGAAATAGGGACTTCTCACTACGAGCAGTACTTC. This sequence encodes CASSEIGTSHYEQYF.

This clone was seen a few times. CDR3 DNA sequence: TGTGCCAGCAGTAACCGGGACAGGCCTTATGGCTACACCTTC. Translated, it gives CASSNRDRPYGYTF. The chain has TRBV27 and TRBJ1-2, with TRBD1 identical over 8 bases. The CDR3 consists of 14 residues. V lost 5 bases and J lost 5; bases outside the gene matches: 7. CDR1 MNHEY and CDR2 SMNVEV come from the germline V gene (reference sequence).

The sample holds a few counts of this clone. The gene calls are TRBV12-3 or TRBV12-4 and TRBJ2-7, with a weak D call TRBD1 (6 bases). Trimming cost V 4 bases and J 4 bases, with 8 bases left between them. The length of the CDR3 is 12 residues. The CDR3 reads CASSSGQYEQYF. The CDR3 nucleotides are TGTGCCAGCAGTTCAGGACAGTACGAGCAGTACTTC.

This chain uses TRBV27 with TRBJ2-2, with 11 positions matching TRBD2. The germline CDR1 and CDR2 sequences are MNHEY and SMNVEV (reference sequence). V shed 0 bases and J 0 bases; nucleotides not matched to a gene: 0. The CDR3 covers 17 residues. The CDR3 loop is CASSLSSGRANTGELFF. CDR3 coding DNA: TGTGCCAGCAGTTTATCTAGCGGGAGGGCGAACACCGGGGAGCTGTTTTTT.

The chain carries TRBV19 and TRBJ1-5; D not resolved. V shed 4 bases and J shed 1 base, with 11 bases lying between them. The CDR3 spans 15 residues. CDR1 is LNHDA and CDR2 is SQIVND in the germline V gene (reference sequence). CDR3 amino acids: CASSTPGASNQPQHF. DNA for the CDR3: TGTGCCAGTAGTACCCCCGGAGCAAGCAATCAGCCCCAGCATTTT.

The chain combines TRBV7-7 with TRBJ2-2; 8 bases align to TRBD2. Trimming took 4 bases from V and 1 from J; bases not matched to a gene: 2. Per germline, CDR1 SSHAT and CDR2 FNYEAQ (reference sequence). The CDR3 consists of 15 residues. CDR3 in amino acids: CASSSTSGNTGELFF. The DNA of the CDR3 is TGTGCCAGCAGCTCTACTAGCGGGAACACCGGGGAGCTGTTTTTT.

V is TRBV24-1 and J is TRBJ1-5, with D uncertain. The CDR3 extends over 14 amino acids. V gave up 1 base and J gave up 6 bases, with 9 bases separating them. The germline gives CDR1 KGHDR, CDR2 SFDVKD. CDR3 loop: CATSDFGSIQPQHF. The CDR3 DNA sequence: TGTGCCACCAGTGATTTCGGGTCTATTCAGCCCCAGCATTTT.

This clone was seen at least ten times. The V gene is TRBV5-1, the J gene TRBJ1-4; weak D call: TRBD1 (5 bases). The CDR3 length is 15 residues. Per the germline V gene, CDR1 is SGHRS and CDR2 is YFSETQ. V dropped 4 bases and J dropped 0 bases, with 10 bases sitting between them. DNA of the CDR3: TGCGCCAGCAGCGACAGACCCGCAACTAATGAAAAACTGTTTTTT. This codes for CASSDRPATNEKLFF.

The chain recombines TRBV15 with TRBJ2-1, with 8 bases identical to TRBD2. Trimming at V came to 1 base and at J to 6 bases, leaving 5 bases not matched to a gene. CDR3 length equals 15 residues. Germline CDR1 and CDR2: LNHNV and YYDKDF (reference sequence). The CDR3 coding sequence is TGTGCCACCAGCAGAGCGGGAGGGTCTGTCAATGAGCAGTTCTTC. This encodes CATSRAGGSVNEQFF. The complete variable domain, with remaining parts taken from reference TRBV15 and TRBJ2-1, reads DAMVIQNPRYQVTQFGKPVTLSCSQTLNHNVMYWYQQKSSQAPKLLFHYYDKDFNNEADTPDNFQSRRPNTSFCFLDIRSPGLGDTAMYLCATSRAGGSVNEQFFGPGTRLTVL.

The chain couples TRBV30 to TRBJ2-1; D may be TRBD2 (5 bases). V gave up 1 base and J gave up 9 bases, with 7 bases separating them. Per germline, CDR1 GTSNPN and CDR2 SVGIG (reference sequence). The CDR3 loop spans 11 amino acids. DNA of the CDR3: TGTGCCTGGAGTGCTCGGGGTGAGCAGTTCTTC. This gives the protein CAWSARGEQFF.

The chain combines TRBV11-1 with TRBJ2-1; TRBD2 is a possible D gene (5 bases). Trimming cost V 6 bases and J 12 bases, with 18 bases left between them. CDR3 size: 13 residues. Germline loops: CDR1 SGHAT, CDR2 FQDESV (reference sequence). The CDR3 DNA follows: TGTGCCAGCAGTTTCATGGACCCTGCGGGGCAGTTCTTC. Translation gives CASSFMDPAGQFF.

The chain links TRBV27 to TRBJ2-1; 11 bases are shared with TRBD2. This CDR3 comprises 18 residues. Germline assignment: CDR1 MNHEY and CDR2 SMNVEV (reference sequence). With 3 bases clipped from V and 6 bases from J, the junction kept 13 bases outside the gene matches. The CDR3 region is CASSFELASGRNRNEQFF. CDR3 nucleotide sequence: TGTGCCAGCAGTTTTGAGTTGGCTAGCGGGAGGAATCGCAATGAGCAGTTCTTC.

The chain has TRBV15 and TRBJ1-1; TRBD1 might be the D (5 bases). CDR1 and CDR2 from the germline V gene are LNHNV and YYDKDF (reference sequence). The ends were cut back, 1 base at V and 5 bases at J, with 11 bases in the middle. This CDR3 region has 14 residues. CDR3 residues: CATSRGQQGTEAFF. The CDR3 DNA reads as TGTGCCACCAGCAGAGGACAGCAAGGAACTGAAGCTTTCTTT.

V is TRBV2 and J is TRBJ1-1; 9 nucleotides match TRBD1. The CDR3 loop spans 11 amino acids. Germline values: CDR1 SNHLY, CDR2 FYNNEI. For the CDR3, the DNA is TGTACCGGGACAGGGACAGCTGAAGCTTTCTTT. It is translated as CTGTGTAEAFF.

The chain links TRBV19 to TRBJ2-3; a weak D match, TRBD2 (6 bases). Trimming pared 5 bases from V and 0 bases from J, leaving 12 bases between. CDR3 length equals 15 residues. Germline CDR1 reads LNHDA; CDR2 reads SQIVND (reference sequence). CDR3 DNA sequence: TGTGCCAGTAGTCTTCGGGGGACTAGCACAGATACGCAGTATTTT. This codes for CASSLRGTSTDTQYF.

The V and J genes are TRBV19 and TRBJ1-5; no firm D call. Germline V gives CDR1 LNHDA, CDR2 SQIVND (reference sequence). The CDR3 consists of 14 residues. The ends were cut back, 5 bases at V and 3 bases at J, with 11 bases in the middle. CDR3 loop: CASSSTDPNQPQHF. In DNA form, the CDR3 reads TGTGCCAGTAGTTCCACAGATCCCAATCAGCCCCAGCATTTT.

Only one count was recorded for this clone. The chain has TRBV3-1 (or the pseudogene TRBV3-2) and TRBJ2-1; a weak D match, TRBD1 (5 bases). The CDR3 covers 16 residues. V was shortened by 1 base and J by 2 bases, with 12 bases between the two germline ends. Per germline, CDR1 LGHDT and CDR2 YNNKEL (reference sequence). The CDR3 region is CASSQVAGQTYNEQFF. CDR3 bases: TGTGCCAGCAGCCAAGTGGCAGGGCAAACCTACAATGAGCAGTTCTTC.

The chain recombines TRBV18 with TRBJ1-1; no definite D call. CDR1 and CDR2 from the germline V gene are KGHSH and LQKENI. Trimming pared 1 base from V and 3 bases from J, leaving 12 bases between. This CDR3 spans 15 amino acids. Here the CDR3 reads CASSPLVGQDTEAFF. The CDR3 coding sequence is TGTGCCAGCTCACCACTGGTGGGTCAGGACACTGAAGCTTTCTTT.

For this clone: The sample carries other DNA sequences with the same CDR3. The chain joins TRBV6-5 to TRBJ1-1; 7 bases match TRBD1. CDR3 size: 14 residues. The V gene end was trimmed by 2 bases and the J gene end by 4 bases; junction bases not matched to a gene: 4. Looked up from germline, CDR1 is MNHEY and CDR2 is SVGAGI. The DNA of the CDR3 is TGTGCCAGCAGTTACGGGCAGGGGGGCACTGAAGCTTTCTTT. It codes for CASSYGQGGTEAFF.

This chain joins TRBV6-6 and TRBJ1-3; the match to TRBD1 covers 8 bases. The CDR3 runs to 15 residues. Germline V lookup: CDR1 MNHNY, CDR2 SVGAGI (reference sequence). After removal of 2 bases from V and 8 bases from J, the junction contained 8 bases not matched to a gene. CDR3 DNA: TGTGCCAGCAGTTACATTAGACAGGACAGGGACACCATATATTTT. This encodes CASSYIRQDRDTIYF.

CDR3 bases: TGTGCCAGCAGCCAAGTAGACCGATTACTAGCGGACACCGGGGAGCTGTTTTTT. Translation: CASSQVDRLLADTGELFF. The chain combines TRBV3-1 (or the pseudogene TRBV3-2) with TRBJ2-2; 8 positions match TRBD2. CDR3 length equals 18 residues. The junction had 10 bases not matched to a gene; V was cut back by 1 base and J by 3 bases. CDR1 and CDR2 (germline): LGHDT, YNNKEL (reference sequence).

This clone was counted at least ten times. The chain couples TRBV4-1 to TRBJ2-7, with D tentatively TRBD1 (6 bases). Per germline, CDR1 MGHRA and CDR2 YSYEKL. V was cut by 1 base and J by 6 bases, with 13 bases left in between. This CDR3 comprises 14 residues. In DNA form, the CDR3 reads TGCGCCAGCAGCCAAGGGGGCAGGGGCCCCGAGCAGTACTTC. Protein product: CASSQGGRGPEQYF.

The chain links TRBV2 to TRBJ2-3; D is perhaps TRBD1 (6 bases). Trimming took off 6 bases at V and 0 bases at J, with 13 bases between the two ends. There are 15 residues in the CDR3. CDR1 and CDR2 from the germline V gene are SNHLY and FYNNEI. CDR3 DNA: TGTGCCAGCAGCCTACAGGGCTCTAGCACAGATACGCAGTATTTT. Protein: CASSLQGSSTDTQYF.

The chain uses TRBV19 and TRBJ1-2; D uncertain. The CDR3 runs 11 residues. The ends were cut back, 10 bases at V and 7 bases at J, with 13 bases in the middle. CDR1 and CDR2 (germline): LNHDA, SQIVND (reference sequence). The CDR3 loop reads CATHGRLGYTF. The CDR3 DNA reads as TGTGCCACTCACGGGAGGCTTGGCTACACCTTC. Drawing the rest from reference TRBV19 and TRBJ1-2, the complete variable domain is DGGITQSPKYLFRKEGQNVTLSCEQNLNHDAMYWYRQDPGQGLRLIYYSQIVNDFQKGDIAEGYSVSREKKESFPLTVTSAQKNPTAFYLCATHGRLGYTFGSGTRLTVV.

The CDR3 sequence is CASSLAGGTTGELFF. In nucleotides, the CDR3 is TGTGCCAGCAGCTTAGCGGGAGGAACCACCGGGGAGCTGTTTTTT. This rearrangement joins TRBV7-2 to TRBJ2-2; D is perhaps TRBD2 (6 bases). This CDR3 spans 15 amino acids. Trimming cost V 0 bases and J 4 bases, with 9 bases left between them. Germline V gene data show CDR1 as SGHTA and CDR2 as FQGNSA.

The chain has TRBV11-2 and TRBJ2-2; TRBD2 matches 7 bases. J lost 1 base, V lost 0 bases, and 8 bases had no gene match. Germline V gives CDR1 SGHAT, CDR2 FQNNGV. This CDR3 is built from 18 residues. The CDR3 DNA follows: TGTGCCAGCAGCTTAGATTTGACTAGCTCTATGAACACCGGGGAGCTGTTTTTT. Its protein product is CASSLDLTSSMNTGELFF.